This TCR beta chain appears in the sequencing data of a study of T cell changes during pregnancy in multiple sclerosis. The protocol was immunoSEQ multiplex PCR, while the TCRdb copy is restricted to in-frame clones and leaves out a portion. There are tens of thousands of clones in the sample; over 90% occur only once, and 0.8% to 1% lies in the top ten. This receptor was taken from a female donor with multiple sclerosis, enrolled in a pregnancy study. The sequencing here drew on peripheral blood, taken after pregnancy.

CDR3 sequence reads: CASSLRDRDTEAFF. The CDR3 nucleotides are TGTGCCAGCAGCTTACGGGACAGGGACACTGAAGCTTTCTTT. The chain carries TRBV7-9 and TRBJ1-1; 9 nucleotides line up with TRBD1. The germline CDR1 and CDR2 sequences are SEHNR and FQNEAQ (reference sequence). V lost 2 bases, J lost 3 bases, and 1 base stayed unmatched. There are 14 residues in the CDR3.